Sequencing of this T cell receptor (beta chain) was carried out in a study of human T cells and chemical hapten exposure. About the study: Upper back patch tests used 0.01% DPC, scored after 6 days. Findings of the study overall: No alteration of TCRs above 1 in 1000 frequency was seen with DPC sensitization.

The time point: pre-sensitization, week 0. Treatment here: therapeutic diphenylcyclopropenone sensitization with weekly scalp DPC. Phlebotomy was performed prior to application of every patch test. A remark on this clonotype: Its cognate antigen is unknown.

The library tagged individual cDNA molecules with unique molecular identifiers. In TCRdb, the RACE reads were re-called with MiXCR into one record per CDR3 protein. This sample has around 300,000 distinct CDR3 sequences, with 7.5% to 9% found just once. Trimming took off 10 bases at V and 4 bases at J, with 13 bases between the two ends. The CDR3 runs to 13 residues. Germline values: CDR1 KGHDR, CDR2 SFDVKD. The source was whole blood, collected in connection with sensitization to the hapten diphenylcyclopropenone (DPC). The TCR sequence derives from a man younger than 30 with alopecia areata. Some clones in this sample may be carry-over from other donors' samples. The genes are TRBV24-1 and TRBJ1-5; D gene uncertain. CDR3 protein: CATPGGMNQPQHF. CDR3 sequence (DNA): TGTGCCACTCCAGGAGGGATGAATCAGCCCCAGCATTTT.